This T cell receptor beta chain was identified in a study of T cells in Graves' hyperthyroidism and ophthalmopathy. Duration under 3 months, a NOSPECS grade of at least 4, and a Clinical Activity Score of at least 3 characterized the ophthalmopathy patients. Clinical symptoms, serum thyroxine and TRAb, thyroid ultrasound and orbital computed tomography were used for the diagnoses. PBMCs were collected from an approximately 10 ml volume of fresh peripheral blood. The CDR3 spans 14 residues. Germline V gives CDR1 DFQATT, CDR2 SNEGSKA (reference sequence). Regarding this clonotype: Its antigen remains unknown. The junction differs from germline at one of its ends, possibly a read error.

TCR beta CDR3 sequences were amplified from RNA transcripts. Carried out on the TCR CDR3, a first-round RT-PCR used the HTBI primer set. Each CDR3 protein gets one entry after TCRdb re-called the multiplex PCR reads with MiXCR. The sample comprises 330,000 or so distinct CDR3 sequences, 15% to 20% of which are singletons, and roughly a sixth rests with the top ten. Whole-study findings and limits: Most clonotypes expanded in thyroid above 0.001 were likewise present in blood.

The source material was blood. The clonotype was recovered from a woman between 35 and 50 years old with Graves' ophthalmopathy. The V gene is TRBV20-1, the J gene TRBJ1-6; D call uncertain. CDR3 residues: CSARAVGDNSPLPF. In DNA, the CDR3 is TGCAGTGCTAGAGCGGTGGGTGATAATTCACCCCTCCCCTTT.